This TCR beta chain was documented in a study of shared clonotypes between healthy human individuals. Study outcomes and limitations: Only blood was sampled, and tissue TCR repertoires likely differ from blood ones.

Sequenced by immunoSEQ multiplex PCR; TCRdb stores in-frame clones only, minus some. The sample yields 2 million to 2.5 million clones, less than 95% seen once. As to this clone: As yet, its antigen is unknown.

After removal of 0 bases from V and 5 bases from J, the junction contained 5 bases not matched to a gene. The germline V gene encodes CDR1 MGHRA and CDR2 YSYEKL. The CDR3 loop spans 16 amino acids. The clonotype was recovered from a man younger than 35 in good health. Some clones in this sample may be carry-over from other donors' samples. The specimen was naive CD4+ T cells from PBMCs. Documented subset: CD45RA+ positively selected. J is TRBJ2-3 and V is TRBV4-1; 10 bases agree with TRBD2. The CDR3 spells CASSQDRSGRGDTQYF. The CDR3 DNA follows: TGCGCCAGCAGCCAAGATCGCAGCGGGAGGGGAGATACGCAGTATTTT.